The sequence of this T cell receptor beta chain was determined in a study of T cells in narcolepsy. Study context: Patients with NT1 or NT2 and healthy control donors were enrolled.

This CDR3 has 17 residues. Losses at the gene ends were 6 bases for V and 4 bases for J; bases not matched to a gene: 17. Germline V CDR1 and CDR2: SGHTA, FQGNSA. Points from the study as a whole: Same-patient CSF and blood CD4+ T cell clonotypes included HCRT-specific and TRIB2-specific autoreactive ones. Healthy controls reportedly lacked the autoreactive clonotypes serially found in patients' blood.

Repertoires were generated with immunoSEQ multiplex PCR, while TCRdb's copy carries only in-frame clones and drops some. The sample shows around 30,000 clones, approximately 80% of them seen only once. With respect to this clone: The antigen is unknown.

The sample comprised memory (CD45RA-) CD4+ T cells from blood. This chain joins TRBV7-2 and TRBJ2-7, with 8 bases matching TRBD1. This TCR was recovered from a human donor in good health. CDR3 in amino acids: CASSHQIRQGKTYEQYF. The CDR3 bases are TGTGCCAGCAGTCACCAGATAAGACAGGGGAAGACTTACGAGCAGTACTTC.